This T cell receptor (beta chain) derives from a study of T cell responses to AZD1222 COVID-19 vaccine. Here immunoSEQ multiplex PCR was the method, and the copy in TCRdb shows in-frame clones only, minus some. The data contain about 24,000 clones, about 85% of them singletons. This receptor was identified in an adult who received the AZD1222 COVID-19 vaccine. The sequenced sample was peripheral blood, obtained 28 days after the second AZD1222 dose.

DNA of the CDR3: TGTGCCAGCAGCTGGGGGAGCAATCAGCCCCAGCATTTT. Encoded protein: CASSWGSNQPQHF. This chain joins TRBV7-9 and TRBJ1-5; the D gene is possibly TRBD1 (5 bases). V shed 4 bases and J shed 1 base, with 5 bases lying between them. The CDR3 is 13 residues long. CDR1 SEHNR and CDR2 FQNEAQ come from the germline V gene (reference sequence).